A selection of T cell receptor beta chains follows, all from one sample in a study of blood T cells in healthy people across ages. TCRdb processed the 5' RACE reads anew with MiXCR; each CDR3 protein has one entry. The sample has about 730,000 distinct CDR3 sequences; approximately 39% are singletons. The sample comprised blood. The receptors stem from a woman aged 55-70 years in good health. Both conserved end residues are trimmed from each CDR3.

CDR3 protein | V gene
ASSSIGESNEQF | TRBV28
ASSADGTGANIQY | TRBV9
AGTSASYEQY | TRBV12-3/TRBV12-4
ASSYDGTLQPQH | TRBV6-5
ASSLASTGNSYNEQF | TRBV5-1
ASSLAGDANTGELF | TRBV7-3
ASSPWGGYNEQF | TRBV5-6
ASSVDYYEQY | TRBV7-2
SVARDSSNYGYT | TRBV29-1
ASSSLGLASDEQY | TRBV4-2
SALRLAGGLDTQY | TRBV20-1
ASSRLRGEETQY | TRBV11-2
ASRRDRSYEQY | TRBV2
ASSLGQEGNIQY | TRBV5-1
SASGGGAADTQY | TRBV20-1
ASSLPHLSYEQY | TRBV11-2
ASSEGVAGGVYNGQF | TRBV25-1
ASVKGGVWDTQY | TRBV12-3/TRBV12-4
SVVGRTSGFLNEQF | TRBV29-1
ASTSTILIGELF | TRBV27
ATSRRTSGGRNEQF | TRBV15
ASSADRLDIQY | TRBV25-1
ASSLWGTPSYEQY | TRBV12-3/TRBV12-4
ASSRLIEMWTPRLSYNEQF | TRBV6-2/TRBV6-3
ASGLSGNEQF | TRBV5-1
SALGQSYEQY | TRBV20-1
SARDLASGSFGEQF | TRBV20-1
SAPIGLASVYEQF | TRBV20-1
ASSPPGPPGTGYGYT | TRBV5-1
ASSLGGGTLDTQY | TRBV13
ASSPKVGGGYNEQF | TRBV7-8
ASSLGGPPFIAF | TRBV7-2
ASSVAISGQGAYGYT | TRBV9
ASSADRARGYT | TRBV6-5
ASSQDFLAVAGEETQY | TRBV4-2
ASSPDSPNPPLH | TRBV7-9
SRNQGNTEAF | TRBV20-1
AISEGGTLNTEAF | TRBV10-3
ASGPVPGQRNTEAF | TRBV6-2/TRBV6-3
SARVGSTTDTQY | TRBV20-1
ASSAGQNNEKLF | TRBV9
ASSRQKYTDTQY | TRBV6-1
ASSSPSGRRNEQY | TRBV27
SVVPFSGETQY | TRBV29-1
ATSAWGWTAEETQY | TRBV24-1
ASSDSRQGYEQY | TRBV6-6
ASSSRGSPSYEQY | TRBV11-1
ASSPQGGNEQF | TRBV7-3
ASNRQGGVETQY | TRBV6-5
ASSDNRGLGETQY | TRBV25-1
ASRPRQQSSYEQY | TRBV6-6
ASSQDETGVPVGYGYT | TRBV4-3